The rows below give T cell receptor beta chains drawn from one sample of a study of T cell responses to AZD1222 COVID-19 vaccine. The repertoire was sequenced with immunoSEQ multiplex PCR; TCRdb's copy has only in-frame clones and lacks some. The data contain about 140,000 clones, around 89% of them singletons. Source: peripheral blood, taken on day 0 of AZD1222 vaccination. Every receptor here comes from an adult in good health. CDR3s include the opening cysteine and the closing phenylalanine or tryptophan. A D gene is named only where the DNA matches it firmly. Part of the rows lack a size; the others show once, few, many or a class for expanded clones.

J gene: TRBJ2-7
D gene: TRBD2
clone size: once
V gene: TRBV19
CDR3 protein: CASSIILADYEQYF

J gene: TRBJ1-6
D gene: TRBD1
clone size: .
V gene: TRBV6-5
CDR3 protein: CASSLGQVNSPLHF

J gene: TRBJ2-7
D gene: .
clone size: .
V gene: TRBV28
CDR3 protein: CASSRAEQYF

J gene: TRBJ2-5
D gene: .
clone size: .
V gene: TRBV28
CDR3 protein: CASSLPAQETQYF

J gene: TRBJ2-3
D gene: .
clone size: .
V gene: TRBV10-1
CDR3 protein: CASTANRDTQYF

J gene: TRBJ2-3
D gene: TRBD2
clone size: once
V gene: TRBV19
CDR3 protein: CATVAGGTDTQYF

J gene: TRBJ1-5
D gene: .
clone size: .
V gene: TRBV7-8
CDR3 protein: CASSLAYRASNQPQHF

J gene: TRBJ1-6
D gene: .
clone size: .
V gene: TRBV3-1/TRBV3-2
CDR3 protein: CAGLKCQGSSYNSPLHF

J gene: TRBJ1-5
D gene: .
clone size: once
V gene: TRBV15
CDR3 protein: CATSREGKGSAKHF

J gene: TRBJ1-5
D gene: .
clone size: once
V gene: TRBV9
CDR3 protein: CASSVGPGGQPQHF

J gene: TRBJ2-1
D gene: .
clone size: .
V gene: TRBV9
CDR3 protein: CASSVGFSARSYNEQFF

J gene: TRBJ1-1
D gene: .
clone size: .
V gene: TRBV5-6
CDR3 protein: CASSWVDTEAFF

J gene: TRBJ2-1
D gene: TRBD2
clone size: .
V gene: TRBV6-1
CDR3 protein: CASSERGGGLYNEQFF

J gene: TRBJ1-5
D gene: .
clone size: .
V gene: TRBV6-4
CDR3 protein: CASKAQPCYQPQHF